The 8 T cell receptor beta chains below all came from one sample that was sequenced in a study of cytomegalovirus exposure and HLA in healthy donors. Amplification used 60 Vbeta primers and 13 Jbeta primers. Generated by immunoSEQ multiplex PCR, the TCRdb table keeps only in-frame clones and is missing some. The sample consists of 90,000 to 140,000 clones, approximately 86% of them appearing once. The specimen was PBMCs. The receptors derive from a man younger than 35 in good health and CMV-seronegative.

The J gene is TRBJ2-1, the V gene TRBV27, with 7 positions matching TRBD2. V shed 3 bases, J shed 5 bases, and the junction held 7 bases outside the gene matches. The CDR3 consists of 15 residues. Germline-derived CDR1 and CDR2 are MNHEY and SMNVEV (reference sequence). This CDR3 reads CASSFLAGEDNEQFF. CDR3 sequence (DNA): TGTGCCAGCAGTTTTCTGGCGGGAGAAGACAATGAGCAGTTCTTC.

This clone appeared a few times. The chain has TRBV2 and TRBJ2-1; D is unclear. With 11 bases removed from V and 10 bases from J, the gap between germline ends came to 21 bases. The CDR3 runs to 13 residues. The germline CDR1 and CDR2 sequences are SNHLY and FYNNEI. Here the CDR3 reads CAGLTSTGGEQFF. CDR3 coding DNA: TGTGCCGGATTGACTTCGACTGGCGGCGAGCAGTTCTTC.

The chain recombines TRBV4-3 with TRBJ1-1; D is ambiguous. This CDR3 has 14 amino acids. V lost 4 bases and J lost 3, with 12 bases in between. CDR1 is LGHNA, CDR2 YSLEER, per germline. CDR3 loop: CASSPGVRYTEAFF. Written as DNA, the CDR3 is TGCGCCAGCAGCCCCGGGGTCAGATACACTGAAGCTTTCTTT.

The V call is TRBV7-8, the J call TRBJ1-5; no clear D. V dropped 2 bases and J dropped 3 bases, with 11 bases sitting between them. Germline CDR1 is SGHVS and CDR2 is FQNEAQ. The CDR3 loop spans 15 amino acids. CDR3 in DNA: TGTGCCAGCAGCTTAATCCCGGGGAACAATCAGCCCCAGCATTTT. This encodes CASSLIPGNNQPQHF.

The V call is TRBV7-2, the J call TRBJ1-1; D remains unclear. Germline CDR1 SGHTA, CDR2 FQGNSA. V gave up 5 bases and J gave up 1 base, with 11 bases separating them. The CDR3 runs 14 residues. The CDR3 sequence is CASSLSRENTEAFF. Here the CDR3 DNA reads TGTGCCAGCAGCCTTAGTCGTGAGAACACTGAAGCTTTCTTT.

Written as DNA, the CDR3 is TGTGCCAGCTCCCCCAGCAGGGTCGGCTTTGATGAAAAACTGTTTTTT. This sequence encodes CASSPSRVGFDEKLFF. The rearrangement uses TRBV18 and TRBJ1-4; D is possibly TRBD1 (5 bases). The CDR3 spans 16 residues. Deletions cut 6 bases from V and 6 bases from J, with 20 bases between. From germline, CDR1 is KGHSH and CDR2 LQKENI.

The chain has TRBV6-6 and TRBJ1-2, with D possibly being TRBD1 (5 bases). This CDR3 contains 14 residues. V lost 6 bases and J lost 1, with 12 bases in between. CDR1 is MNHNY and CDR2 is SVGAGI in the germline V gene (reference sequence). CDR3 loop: CASRPSQVNYGYTF. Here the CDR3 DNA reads TGTGCCAGCAGGCCCTCACAGGTTAACTATGGCTACACCTTC.

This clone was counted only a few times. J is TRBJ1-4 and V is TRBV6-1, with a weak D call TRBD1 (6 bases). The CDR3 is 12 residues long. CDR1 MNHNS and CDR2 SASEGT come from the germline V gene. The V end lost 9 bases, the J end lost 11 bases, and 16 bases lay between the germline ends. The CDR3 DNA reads TGTGCCAGTGGGACAATCACGCAGAAACTGTTTTTT. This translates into CASGTITQKLFF.